The 32 T cell receptor beta chains in this list originate from one sample, sequenced in a study of T cells in Graves' hyperthyroidism and ophthalmopathy. Amplification of TCR beta CDR3 regions used RNA as the template. The TCR CDR3 first-round RT-PCR relied on the HTBI primer set. In TCRdb, the multiplex PCR reads were re-called with MiXCR into one record per CDR3 protein. The sample has roughly 500,000 distinct CDR3 sequences; around 13% are singletons. Material for sequencing was blood. These receptors were collected from a woman in her twenties or thirties with Graves' hyperthyroidism that later progressed to Graves' ophthalmopathy.

This clonotype has a count of ten or more. The chain recombines TRBV11-3 with TRBJ2-2; the D gene is possibly TRBD1 (6 bases). Trimming took off 7 bases at V and 1 base at J, with 10 bases between the two ends. In germline, CDR1 is SGHNT, CDR2 YENEEA. CDR3 length equals 14 residues. CDR3 nucleotides: TGTGCCAGCAATTGGGGACAGAACACCGGGGAGCTGTTTTTT. This codes for CASNWGQNTGELFF.

The chain uses TRBV28 and TRBJ1-5; weak D call: TRBD1 (5 bases). From germline, CDR1 is MDHEN and CDR2 SYDVKM. The CDR3 totals 18 residues. Trimming cost V 3 bases and J 0 bases, with 18 bases left between them. This CDR3 is CASSFGRARSYSNQPQHF. The CDR3 DNA is TGTGCCAGCAGTTTCGGCAGGGCGCGTTCTTATAGCAATCAGCCCCAGCATTTT.

Written as DNA, the CDR3 is TGTGCCAGCAGCTCAAATCCGGGACCGATCAGCACAGATACGCAGTATTTT. Protein product: CASSSNPGPISTDTQYF. This rearrangement joins TRBV7-9 to TRBJ2-3, with D tentatively TRBD1 or TRBD2 (5 bases each). The V end lost 4 bases, the J end lost 0 bases, and 17 bases lay between the germline ends. The length of the CDR3 is 17 residues. Germline values: CDR1 SEHNR, CDR2 FQNEAQ (reference sequence).

This rearrangement joins TRBV30 to TRBJ1-5, with unresolved D. Trimming removed 5 bases from V and 4 bases from J, with 12 bases in between. The CDR3 runs to 13 residues. CDR1 is GTSNPN, CDR2 SVGIG, per germline (reference sequence). This chain's CDR3 is CAWGLQENQPQHF. As DNA, the CDR3 is TGTGCCTGGGGACTGCAGGAAAATCAGCCCCAGCATTTT.

The chain uses TRBV30 and TRBJ1-5; perhaps TRBD1 as D (5 bases). CDR3 length equals 15 residues. The V end was cut by 2 bases, the J end by 3 bases, with 14 bases between. Germline CDR1 is GTSNPN and CDR2 is SVGIG (reference sequence). The CDR3 bases are TGTGCCTGGAGTCTAGGACACCGGCCCAATCAGCCCCAGCATTTT. Protein sequence: CAWSLGHRPNQPQHF.

The J gene is TRBJ2-2, the V gene TRBV2; D may be TRBD2 (6 bases). The CDR3 is 13 amino acids. Germline V gene lookup returns CDR1 SNHLY and CDR2 FYNNEI. Deletions cut 6 bases from V and 5 bases from J, with 10 bases between. The CDR3 is CASRDRGTGELFF. The DNA for the CDR3 is TGTGCCAGCAGGGACCGGGGGACCGGGGAGCTGTTTTTT.

The chain has TRBV11-3 and TRBJ2-7; the match to TRBD2 covers 8 bases. Germline CDR1 SGHNT, CDR2 YENEEA. The CDR3 runs to 18 residues. The V segment lost 2 bases and the J segment 7 bases; nucleotides outside the gene matches: 19. The CDR3 DNA reads TGTGCCAGCAGCTTAAGAATGAGTTTCGGGAGGGCCTCCGGGGAGCAGTACTTC. Protein: CASSLRMSFGRASGEQYF. Looking up the rest from reference TRBV11-3 and TRBJ2-7 gives the full variable domain: EAGVVQSPRYKIIEKKQPVAFWCNPISGHNTLYWYLQNLGQGPELLIRYENEEAVDDSQLPKDRFSAERLKGVDSTLKIQPAELGDSAVYLCASSLRMSFGRASGEQYFGPGTRLTVT.

This clonotype was recorded at least ten times. V and J are TRBV3-1 and TRBJ1-1; D is possibly TRBD1 (5 bases). The germline CDR1 and CDR2 sequences are LGHDT and YNNKEL (reference sequence). The CDR3 is 14 amino acids. V lost 3 bases and J 5 bases, leaving 13 bases between the germline ends. The CDR3 sequence: CASSQTSQGTEAFF. The CDR3 nucleotides are TGTGCCAGCAGCCAGACATCTCAGGGAACTGAAGCTTTCTTT.

This clonotype was counted only a few times. One base away lies a much larger clone, so this may be a sequencing read error. The chain combines TRBV11-2 with TRBJ1-3, with D possibly being TRBD1 (5 bases). Germline CDR1 and CDR2: SGHAT and FQNNGV. The germline V and J ends were trimmed by 8 bases and 0 bases, with 14 bases remaining between them. CDR3 length equals 15 residues. CDR3 in amino acids: CASGKRGISGNTIYF. CDR3 nucleotide sequence: TGTGCCAGCGGAAAACGGGGGATCTCTGGAAACACCATATATTTT.

This clonotype was seen a handful of times. This chain connects TRBV7-2 to TRBJ1-6; D is perhaps TRBD1 (5 bases). Germline CDR1 and CDR2: SGHTA and FQGNSA. The CDR3 length is 13 residues. Trimming took 5 bases from V and 15 from J, leaving 17 bases between them. The CDR3 here is CASSPGTAANLHF. CDR3 nucleotide sequence: TGTGCCAGCAGCCCCGGGACGGCCGCCAACCTCCACTTT. The variable domain in full, with the rest retrieved from reference TRBV7-2 and TRBJ1-6, is GAGVSQSPSNKVTEKGKDVELRCDPISGHTALYWYRQSLGQGLEFLIYFQGNSAPDKSGLPSDRFSAERTGGSVSTLTIQRTQQEDSAVYLCASSPGTAANLHFGNGTRLTVT.

This clonotype turned up a few times. The CDR3 sequence: CASSPLTGKGGYTF. The CDR3 bases are TGTGCCAGCAGTCCCCTGACAGGGAAGGGCGGCTACACCTTC. The gene calls are TRBV28 and TRBJ1-2; TRBD1 agrees at 7 bases. This CDR3 has 14 amino acids. Germline trimming cut 5 bases from V and 8 bases from J; bases unmatched to any gene: 11. Germline V gives CDR1 MDHEN, CDR2 SYDVKM.

In regard to this clonotype: One junction end disagrees with the germline gene, perhaps due to a read error. This chain links TRBV18 with TRBJ2-1, with 9 bases identical to TRBD1. Germline V gives CDR1 KGHSH, CDR2 LQKENI. This CDR3 spans 15 amino acids. CDR3 loop: CASSTPGQGFNEQFF. In nucleotides, the CDR3 is TGTGCCAGCTCAACACCGGGACAGGGCTTTAATGAGCAGTTCTTC.

The V and J genes are TRBV10-3 and TRBJ1-1, with 12 bases identical to TRBD1. Unmatched junction bases numbered 13, after V lost 10 bases and J lost 7 bases. Germline lookup yields CDR1 ENHRY and CDR2 SYGVKD. The CDR3 has 15 residues. The CDR3 protein is CATNSPGQGANEAFF. Written as DNA, the CDR3 is TGTGCCACCAACTCACCGGGACAGGGGGCGAATGAAGCTTTCTTT.

The chain has TRBV4-1 and TRBJ2-5; D remains unclear. The CDR3 runs to 13 residues. V gave up 4 bases and J gave up 5 bases, with 11 bases separating them. Per germline, CDR1 MGHRA and CDR2 YSYEKL. The CDR3 DNA is TGCGCCAGCAGCCTCCTGCTAGTCGAGACCCAGTACTTC. Translation: CASSLLLVETQYF.

This clonotype was detected ten times or more. The chain has TRBV2 and TRBJ2-2, with D unresolved. Trimming removed 4 bases at V and 3 bases at J, with 12 bases between. CDR1 SNHLY and CDR2 FYNNEI come from the germline V gene. The CDR3 extends over 15 amino acids. CDR3 bases: TGTGCCAGCAGTGTAAGGAACGGATACACCGGGGAGCTGTTTTTT. Its protein is CASSVRNGYTGELFF. Complete variable domain (other parts from reference TRBV2 and TRBJ2-2): EPEVTQTPSHQVTQMGQEVILRCVPISNHLYFYWYRQILGQKVEFLVSFYNNEISEKSEIFDDQFSVERPDGSNFTLKIRSTKLEDSAMYFCASSVRNGYTGELFFGEGSRLTVL.

The CDR3 bases are TGTGCCAGCAGCTTCACGGGGGGCGACATCGGCGGGGAGACCCAGTACTTC. This translates into CASSFTGGDIGGETQYF. This chain links TRBV13 with TRBJ2-5; D might be TRBD2 (7 bases). CDR1 is PRHDT and CDR2 is FYEKMQ in the germline V gene (reference sequence). V lost 3 bases to trimming and J lost 5 bases, with 22 bases between them. The CDR3 has 17 amino acids.

This clonotype was counted only a few times. The rearrangement joins TRBV7-3 to TRBJ2-1; no clear D gene. CDR3 length: 13 amino acids. Between the trimmed V and J ends, which lost 5 bases and 6 bases, there was a span of 11 bases. CDR1 is SGHTA, CDR2 FQGTGA, per germline. CDR3 sequence: CASSAGPANEQFF. The CDR3 DNA follows: TGTGCCAGCAGCGCCGGGCCTGCCAATGAGCAGTTCTTC.

In regard to this clonotype: A much more abundant neighbour one base away suggests this may be a read error. The chain uses TRBV15 and TRBJ1-2; 7 bases agree with TRBD1. The CDR3 spans 14 residues. Germline values: CDR1 LNHNV, CDR2 YYDKDF (reference sequence). The CDR3 here is CPTSRKDRDDGYTF. In DNA, the CDR3 is TGTCCCACCAGCAGAAAAGACAGGGACGATGGCTACACCTTC.

This chain joins TRBV19 and TRBJ1-5, with TRBD1 matching 9 bases. J lost 6 bases, V lost 5 bases, and 8 bases had no gene match. The CDR3 sequence is 15 residues long. Germline V gene lookup returns CDR1 LNHDA and CDR2 SQIVND (reference sequence). As DNA, the CDR3 is TGTGCCAGTAGTCGGGGACAGGGTAAGGTTCAGCCCCAGCATTTT. Protein product: CASSRGQGKVQPQHF.

This clonotype showed up just a few times. The rearrangement uses TRBV25-1 and TRBJ1-2; the D is unclear. V was shortened by 3 bases and J by 8 bases, with 13 bases between the two germline ends. CDR1 is MGHDK, CDR2 SYGVNS, per germline. The CDR3 is made up of 13 amino acids. CDR3 nucleotides: TGTGCCAGCAGTGAGGGCAGGACGGCGGGCTACACCTTC. Its translation is CASSEGRTAGYTF.

The V call is TRBV30, the J call TRBJ2-7, with D possibly TRBD2 on 5 matching bases. Germline V gene data show CDR1 as GTSNPN and CDR2 as SVGIG (reference sequence). The CDR3 extends over 13 amino acids. With 3 bases removed from V and 5 bases from J, the gap between germline ends came to 14 bases. DNA of the CDR3: TGTGCCTGGAGGCCCTCGGGGTCGGACGAGCAGTACTTC. Its translation: CAWRPSGSDEQYF.

At least ten counts were recorded for this clonotype. The gene calls are TRBV28 and TRBJ2-2; D might be TRBD2 (5 bases). The CDR3 totals 15 residues. Germline V lookup: CDR1 MDHEN, CDR2 SYDVKM. The ends were cut back, 3 bases at V and 6 bases at J, with 14 bases in the middle. The CDR3 DNA is TGTGCCAGCAGTTTTGAGGGTCGAGGGCCCGGGGAGCTGTTTTTT. This gives the protein CASSFEGRGPGELFF.

This clonotype has a handful of counts. The gene calls are TRBV9 and TRBJ2-1; 12 bases line up with TRBD2. The V gene's germline CDR1 is SGDLS and CDR2 YYNGEE. The J segment lost 10 bases and the V segment lost 3 bases, leaving 11 bases of the junction unmatched. The CDR3 length is 16 residues. CDR3 sequence (DNA): TGTGCCAGCAGCGACGGGGGGACTAGCGGGTTCAAAGAGCAGTTCTTC. This sequence encodes CASSDGGTSGFKEQFF.

The table lists this clonotype with a few counts. This chain uses TRBV6-1 with TRBJ2-7; D may be TRBD1 or TRBD2 (6 bases each). V lost 8 bases and J lost 4, with 18 bases in between. Germline CDR1 reads MNHNS; CDR2 reads SASEGT. The CDR3 runs to 14 residues. The DNA for the CDR3 is TGTGCCAGCCCGGGGGAAGAGGGGGGTTACGAGCAGTACTTC. Encoded protein: CASPGEEGGYEQYF.

Ten or more counts support this clonotype. For the CDR3, the DNA is TGTGCCAGCAGTTTGTCGGGGACAGTAGGGGAAAAACTGTTTTTT. Protein product: CASSLSGTVGEKLFF. The V and J genes are TRBV28 and TRBJ1-4; 7 nucleotides agree with TRBD1. In germline, CDR1 is MDHEN, CDR2 SYDVKM. The CDR3 runs 15 residues. V shed 3 bases and J 8 bases; nucleotides not matched to a gene: 9.

This clonotype has a count of ten or more. The rearrangement uses TRBV5-1 and TRBJ2-2; TRBD2 matches 11 bases. Germline V gives CDR1 SGHRS, CDR2 YFSETQ. The V gene end was trimmed by 0 bases and the J gene end by 7 bases; junction bases not matched to a gene: 8. The CDR3 runs 17 residues. The CDR3 DNA reads as TGCGCCAGCAGCTTGGCCAGTCTAGCGGGAGGAATCGGGGAGCTGTTTTTT. Translation gives CASSLASLAGGIGELFF.

This clonotype was detected ten times or more. The chain links TRBV12-3 or TRBV12-4 to TRBJ1-1; possibly TRBD1 for D (5 bases). The ends were cut back, 3 bases at V and 7 bases at J, with 12 bases in the middle. The CDR3 contains 13 residues. In nucleotides, the CDR3 is TGTGCCAGCAGTTTCTCAGGCGGGGGTGAAGCTTTCTTT. Translation: CASSFSGGGEAFF.

This clonotype was seen many times. CDR3 amino acids: CASSLYLADNEQFF. DNA of the CDR3: TGTGCCAGCAGCTTATACCTAGCGGACAATGAGCAGTTCTTC. The chain combines TRBV7-9 with TRBJ2-1; 7 positions agree with TRBD2. J was trimmed by 5 bases and V by 2 bases; bases with no gene match: 3. Germline CDR1 reads SEHNR; CDR2 reads FQNEAQ (reference sequence). This CDR3 contains 14 residues.

A few counts support this clonotype. The chain recombines TRBV3-1 with TRBJ2-1, with 7 positions matching TRBD2. J lost 2 bases, V lost 4 bases, and 5 bases had no gene match. Germline CDR1 and CDR2: LGHDT and YNNKEL (reference sequence). CDR3 length equals 15 residues. This chain's CDR3 is CASSRTSDPYNEQFF. Written as DNA, the CDR3 is TGTGCCAGCAGCCGCACTAGCGATCCCTACAATGAGCAGTTCTTC.

This clonotype has at least ten counts. The rearrangement links TRBV28 to TRBJ1-1, with 10 bases identical to TRBD1. Germline CDR1 reads MDHEN; CDR2 reads SYDVKM. V gave up 7 bases and J gave up 0 bases; unmatched junction bases: 5. The CDR3 covers 15 residues. CDR3: CASTTGGSMNTEAFF. The CDR3 DNA reads as TGTGCCAGCACGACAGGGGGCAGTATGAACACTGAAGCTTTCTTT.

The V gene is TRBV10-3, the J gene TRBJ2-5, with D possibly matching TRBD1 (6 bases). The germline V gene encodes CDR1 ENHRY and CDR2 SYGVKD. Trimming left V 9 bases short and J 3 bases short, with 14 bases between. The CDR3 runs to 13 residues. Written as DNA, the CDR3 is TGTGCCATAAATAGGGACACCGAAGAGACCCAGTACTTC. Encoded protein: CAINRDTEETQYF.

This clonotype appeared many times. The chain links TRBV5-1 to TRBJ1-2, with unresolved D. This CDR3 region has 13 residues. Trimming stripped 5 bases from V and 4 bases from J, with 12 bases between. Germline V gene lookup returns CDR1 SGHRS and CDR2 YFSETQ. DNA for the CDR3: TGCGCCAGCAGAGTCTCAGGCGGCTATGGCTACACCTTC. Its protein is CASRVSGGYGYTF.